A selection of T cell receptor beta chains follows, all from one sample in a study of shared clonotypes between healthy human individuals. This table comes from immunoSEQ multiplex PCR, and its TCRdb copy is limited to in-frame clones, with some not included. The table lists some 700,000 clones, 80% to 95% of them singletons. Sequences were obtained from memory CD8+ T cells from PBMCs. These receptor sequences come from a man aged 18 to 35 in good health. Some clones in this sample may be carry-over from other donors' samples. The CDR3 runs from the conserved cysteine through the conserved F or W.

>TRBV28
CASSWVTGTGGTEAFF
>TRBV6-6
CASSYKGFTEAFF
>TRBV7-3
CASSLTGSSYNEQFF
>TRBV7-6
CASSLGRGPYNEQFF
>TRBV7-8
CASSLEGGGHNQPQHF
>TRBV28
CASRSLTGREAFF
>TRBV10-2
CASAKGTEAFF
>TRBV11-3
CASSPGTSGTDTQYF
>TRBV7-9
CASSPRGGGGGAFF
>TRBV19
CASRDRGFLELFF
>TRBV7-6
CASSSTGAGNTEAFF
>TRBV7-3
CASSLISGSSYNEQFF
>TRBV27
CASSSYADSLNYGYTF
>TRBV20-1
CSARGEYGYTF
>TRBV27
CATKRWGYNEQFF
>TRBV15
CATSRDKAGGIYNEQFF
>TRBV27
CASTRIRGRGTDTQYF
>TRBV27
CASSWDRVAYEQYF
>TRBV25-1
CASSERGFGTEAFF
>TRBV14
CASSPTRAHHTQYF